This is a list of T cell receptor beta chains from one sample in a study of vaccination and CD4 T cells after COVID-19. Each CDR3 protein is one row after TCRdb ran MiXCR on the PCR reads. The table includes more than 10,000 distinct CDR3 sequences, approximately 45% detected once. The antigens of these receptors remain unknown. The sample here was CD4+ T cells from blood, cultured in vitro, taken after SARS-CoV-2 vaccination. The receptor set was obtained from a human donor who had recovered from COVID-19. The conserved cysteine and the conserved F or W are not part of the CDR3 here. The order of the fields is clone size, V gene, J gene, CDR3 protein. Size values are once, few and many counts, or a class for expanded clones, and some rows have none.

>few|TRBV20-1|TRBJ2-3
SARDQGEGDTQY
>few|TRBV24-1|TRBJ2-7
ATSPRGGYRAYEQY
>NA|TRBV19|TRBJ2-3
ASSTTGADTQY
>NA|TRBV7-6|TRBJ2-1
ASSPLTSGPGNEQF
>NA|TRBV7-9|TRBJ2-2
ASSLRVAVTGELF
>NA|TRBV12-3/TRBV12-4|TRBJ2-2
ASSLTPSGELF
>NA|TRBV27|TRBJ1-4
ASSLGTGGEKLF
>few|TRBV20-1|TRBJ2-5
SVDRSETQY
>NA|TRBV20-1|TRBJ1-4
SAADSQNEKLF
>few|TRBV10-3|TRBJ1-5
AISESVGTRSNQPQH
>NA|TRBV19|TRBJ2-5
ASRRQDQETQY
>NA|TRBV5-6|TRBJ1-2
ASSPSRANYYGYT
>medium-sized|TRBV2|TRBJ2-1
AGGTGSWDNEQF
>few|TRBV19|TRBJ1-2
ASSPRGVFNYGYT
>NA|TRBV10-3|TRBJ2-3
ATEDSTDTQY
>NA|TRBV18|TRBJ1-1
ASSPIVEGEAF